Following are 26 T cell receptor beta chains from one sample sequenced in a study of blood T cell repertoires in COVID-19. Method: immunoSEQ multiplex PCR; TCRdb's copy keeps in-frame clones and lacks some. This repertoire shows 100,000 to 150,000 clones, roughly 91% found once; its top ten account for about 1.6%. Input material: peripheral blood. The origin of the receptors is a human donor in a cohort sampled during active COVID-19.

This clone was counted a single time. The V gene is TRBV5-6, the J gene TRBJ2-5; D may be TRBD2 (6 bases). The CDR3 is 18 amino acids. CDR1 and CDR2 from the germline V gene are SGHDT and YYEEEE. Between the trimmed V and J ends, which lost 4 bases and 6 bases, there was a span of 28 bases. CDR3 nucleotides: TGTGCCAGCAGCCCCCCGGCCGGGGGTGCTTTAGTACTGAAGACCCAGTACTTC. This gives the protein CASSPPAGGALVLKTQYF.

The gene calls are TRBV2 and TRBJ2-1, with 12 bases that match TRBD2. With V trimmed by 5 bases and J by 10 bases, 12 bases remained unmatched. This CDR3 comprises 16 residues. The germline V gene has CDR1 SNHLY and CDR2 FYNNEI. Written as DNA, the CDR3 is TGTGCCAGCAGTCTACGTCCTAGCGGGGGGGCCTCGGAGCAGTTCTTC. This sequence encodes CASSLRPSGGASEQFF.

The rearrangement uses TRBV10-3 and TRBJ2-3; 7 nucleotides align to TRBD1. Germline lookup yields CDR1 ENHRY and CDR2 SYGVKD. With 4 bases clipped from V and 2 bases from J, the junction kept 6 bases outside the gene matches. The CDR3 spans 15 residues. Here the CDR3 reads CAISGQGLNTDTQYF. The CDR3 nucleotides are TGTGCCATCAGTGGACAGGGCCTAAACACAGATACGCAGTATTTT.

The rearrangement joins TRBV5-1 to TRBJ2-5, with 13 bases matching TRBD2. The trim removed 5 bases at V and 0 bases at J, leaving 16 bases unmatched. From germline, CDR1 is SGHRS and CDR2 YFSETQ. This CDR3 is built from 20 residues. Written as DNA, the CDR3 is TGCGCCAGCAGGTCTCTAGATCTGACTAGCGGGAGGTTGTACCAAGAGACCCAGTACTTC. It encodes CASRSLDLTSGRLYQETQYF.

This sequence joins TRBV6-1 and TRBJ1-2; 9 bases are a match to TRBD1. The CDR3 totals 16 residues. Germline assignment: CDR1 MNHNS and CDR2 SASEGT. V shed 0 bases, J shed 2 bases, and the junction held 4 bases outside the gene matches. DNA for the CDR3: TGTGCCAGCAGTGAAGCTATGGGACAGGGAAACTATGGCTACACCTTC. It codes for CASSEAMGQGNYGYTF.

V gene TRBV5-1 combines with J gene TRBJ2-7; tentative D call: TRBD1 (6 bases). Germline V lookup: CDR1 SGHRS, CDR2 YFSETQ. There are 15 residues in the CDR3. With 4 bases removed from V and 3 bases from J, the gap between germline ends came to 17 bases. The CDR3, as DNA: TGCGCCAGCAGCCCATGGCCGGGACAAGACTACGAGCAGTACTTC. Translating it yields CASSPWPGQDYEQYF.

The CDR3 reads CASSLGGSGGELFF. The CDR3 region has the DNA TGCGCCAGCAGTTTAGGGGGCAGTGGCGGGGAGCTGTTTTTT. The J gene is TRBJ2-2, the V gene TRBV5-1; 7 bases are a match to TRBD1. The ends lost 5 bases at V and 7 bases at J; junction bases unmatched: 8. The CDR3 sequence is 14 residues long. The germline V gene encodes CDR1 SGHRS and CDR2 YFSETQ.

The chain links TRBV9 to TRBJ2-3; 8 nucleotides line up with TRBD2. Per the germline V gene, CDR1 is SGDLS and CDR2 is YYNGEE. The V gene end was trimmed by 3 bases and the J gene end by 1 base; junction bases not matched to a gene: 13. This CDR3 has 18 residues. CDR3 bases: TGTGCCAGCAGCGGTTTTAGGACGGGAGGGCCCCGCACAGATACGCAGTATTTT. It specifies CASSGFRTGGPRTDTQYF.

The V and J genes are TRBV15 and TRBJ2-3; 10 nucleotides line up with TRBD2. From germline, CDR1 is LNHNV and CDR2 YYDKDF (reference sequence). The V and J ends lost 5 bases and 1 base, in that order; junction bases with no gene match: 9. This CDR3 region has 17 residues. CDR3 in amino acids: CATSFPPGTSGTDTQYF. CDR3 DNA sequence: TGTGCCACCAGCTTCCCCCCGGGGACTAGCGGCACAGATACGCAGTATTTT.

In this sample, this clone turned up a few times. V usage is TRBV5-1 and J usage is TRBJ1-1, with a weak D call TRBD1 (5 bases). The germline V gene encodes CDR1 SGHRS and CDR2 YFSETQ. V was clipped by 0 bases and J by 4 bases, with 10 bases between them. This CDR3 is built from 14 residues. This CDR3 is CASSLALGATEAFF. The CDR3 bases are TGCGCCAGCAGCTTGGCATTAGGGGCCACTGAAGCTTTCTTT.

The chain is built from TRBV29-1 and TRBJ1-2, with D maybe TRBD1 (6 bases). The CDR3 spans 18 residues. V was clipped by 2 bases and J by 4 bases, with 26 bases between them. Germline lookup yields CDR1 SQVTM and CDR2 ANQGSEA. The DNA of the CDR3 is TGCAGCGTTGAATCTTTCATGGACAGCAGGAATACTCGCTATGGCTACACCTTC. Translation: CSVESFMDSRNTRYGYTF.

The chain links TRBV6-4 to TRBJ1-1; D remains ambiguous. Trimming left V 6 bases short and J 0 bases short, with 14 bases between. CDR3 size: 15 residues. The germline gives CDR1 MRHNA, CDR2 SNTAGT. The CDR3 coding sequence is TGTGCCAGCAGGGCGGCAGCTTCAATGAACACTGAAGCTTTCTTT. Encoded protein: CASRAAASMNTEAFF.

This chain links TRBV25-1 with TRBJ1-1, with 7 bases aligning to TRBD1. V gave up 5 bases and J gave up 0 bases; unmatched junction bases: 9. This CDR3 region has 16 residues. Per germline, CDR1 MGHDK and CDR2 SYGVNS. In nucleotides, the CDR3 is TGTGCCAGCAGTCCTCGACAGGGTAACCTGAACACTGAAGCTTTCTTT. It codes for CASSPRQGNLNTEAFF.

J is TRBJ2-6 and V is TRBV5-8; D not resolved. This CDR3 spans 17 amino acids. Trimming cost V 0 bases and J 0 bases, with 10 bases left between them. The germline V gene encodes CDR1 SGHTS and CDR2 YDEGEE. The chain's CDR3 is CASSLESYYSGANVLTF. CDR3 DNA: TGTGCCAGCAGCTTGGAGAGTTACTACTCTGGGGCCAACGTCCTGACTTTC.

The chain links TRBV19 to TRBJ1-1; 9 bases are a match to TRBD1. The CDR3 runs 16 residues. V shed 2 bases, J shed 1 base, and the junction held 5 bases outside the gene matches. Germline loops: CDR1 LNHDA, CDR2 SQIVND (reference sequence). The CDR3 protein is CASSIHGTGRNTEAFF. The CDR3 DNA follows: TGTGCCAGTAGTATACACGGGACAGGGAGGAACACTGAAGCTTTCTTT.

This chain uses TRBV7-8 with TRBJ2-7; D is ambiguous. The germline V gene has CDR1 SGHVS and CDR2 FQNEAQ. There are 17 residues in the CDR3. Trimming took off 4 bases at V and 2 bases at J, with 21 bases between the two ends. The CDR3 is CASSSHLLRVTPYEQYF. The CDR3 DNA reads TGTGCCAGCAGCTCCCATCTGCTTCGGGTAACCCCCTACGAGCAGTACTTC.

The V and J genes are TRBV29-1 and TRBJ1-2, with D tentatively TRBD1 (5 bases). Per the germline V gene, CDR1 is SQVTM and CDR2 is ANQGSEA. Trimming took 6 bases from V and 5 from J, leaving 22 bases between them. CDR3 length: 15 residues. The CDR3 sequence is CSVLGGEGPPYGYTF. CDR3 nucleotide sequence: TGCAGCGTCCTCGGGGGGGAGGGCCCACCGTATGGCTACACCTTC.

This clone was seen a handful of times. J is TRBJ1-6 and V is TRBV2, with D tentatively TRBD1 (6 bases). Between the trimmed V and J ends, which lost 4 bases and 6 bases, there was a span of 10 bases. The CDR3 is 14 residues long. CDR1 is SNHLY and CDR2 is FYNNEI in the germline V gene. CDR3 sequence reads: CASSGRGTNSPLHF. The CDR3 nucleotides are TGTGCCAGCAGTGGAAGGGGGACTAATTCACCCCTCCACTTT.

In the case of this clone: This sample includes further DNA sequences coding for the same CDR3. The chain recombines TRBV12-3 or TRBV12-4 with TRBJ2-7; D remains unclear. The V gene lost 3 bases and the J gene lost 1 base, with 7 bases spanning the gap. There are 13 residues in the CDR3. The CDR3 loop reads CASSFSRSYEQYF. The CDR3 DNA reads TGTGCCAGCAGTTTTTCCAGATCCTACGAGCAGTACTTC.

J is TRBJ2-2 and V is TRBV2; the D gene is possibly TRBD1 (5 bases). The V end was cut by 3 bases, the J end by 5 bases, with 10 bases between. The CDR3 runs to 14 residues. Germline CDR1 SNHLY, CDR2 FYNNEI. The CDR3 sequence is CASSEGPGTGELFF. The CDR3 DNA follows: TGTGCCAGCAGTGAGGGCCCAGGGACCGGGGAGCTGTTTTTT.

The J gene is TRBJ1-6, the V gene TRBV15; D not certain. Trimming removed 0 bases from V and 9 bases from J, with 9 bases in between. CDR3 length: 14 residues. The V gene's germline CDR1 is LNHNV and CDR2 YYDKDF (reference sequence). Here the CDR3 reads CATSRDKSGSPLHF. The CDR3 bases are TGTGCCACCAGCAGAGATAAGAGCGGTTCACCCCTCCACTTT.

The chain recombines TRBV20-1 with TRBJ2-5; 9 bases map to TRBD1. The germline CDR1 and CDR2 sequences are DFQATT and SNEGSKA (reference sequence). The V gene end was trimmed by 4 bases and the J gene end by 2 bases; junction bases not matched to a gene: 5. The CDR3 contains 14 residues. CDR3 nucleotide sequence: TGCAGTGCTATTGACAGGGGGAGGCAAGAGACCCAGTACTTC. Translated: CSAIDRGRQETQYF.

DNA of the CDR3: TGCGCCAGCAGCCCCGGGAGTGGTTGGGGCTACACCTTC. As protein: CASSPGSGWGYTF. V and J are TRBV5-1 and TRBJ1-2; D call uncertain. The CDR3 is made up of 13 amino acids. Trimming took 4 bases from V and 8 from J, leaving 15 bases between them. Germline CDR1 reads SGHRS; CDR2 reads YFSETQ. Full variable domain (outside the CDR3, taken from reference TRBV5-1 and TRBJ1-2): KAGVTQTPRYLIKTRGQQVTLSCSPISGHRSVSWYQQTPGQGLQFLFEYFSETQRNKGNFPGRFSGRQFSNSRSEMNVSTLELGDSALYLCASSPGSGWGYTFGSGTRLTVV.

The chain links TRBV24-1 to TRBJ2-5; 13 bases fit TRBD2. The CDR3 is 18 amino acids. The trim removed 4 bases at V and 4 bases at J, leaving 11 bases unmatched. Germline CDR1 reads KGHDR; CDR2 reads SFDVKD. The CDR3 loop is CATSDRLELAGGRETQYF. CDR3 nucleotide sequence: TGTGCCACCAGTGACCGACTAGAACTAGCGGGAGGGCGAGAGACCCAGTACTTC.

The V and J genes are TRBV28 and TRBJ1-5, with 8 positions matching TRBD1. The V gene's germline CDR1 is MDHEN and CDR2 SYDVKM. V lost 3 bases, J lost 7 bases, and 8 bases stayed unmatched. This CDR3 region has 15 residues. Written as DNA, the CDR3 is TGTGCCAGCAGTTTGTTATCAGGGGGCGGCCAGCCCCAGCATTTT. Protein sequence: CASSLLSGGGQPQHF.

V usage is TRBV19 and J usage is TRBJ2-1, with D hard to call. CDR1 and CDR2 (germline): LNHDA, SQIVND (reference sequence). This CDR3 has 14 amino acids. V was cut by 6 bases and J by 0 bases, with 9 bases left in between. CDR3 region: CASSPAVSYNEQFF. The DNA of the CDR3 is TGTGCCAGTAGCCCTGCGGTCTCCTACAATGAGCAGTTCTTC.